The 7 T cell receptor beta chains in this list originate from one sample, sequenced in a study of T-cell memory formation after mild COVID-19. TCRdb called the 5' RACE reads again in MiXCR, with one record for every CDR3 protein. The data hold 450,000 or so distinct CDR3 sequences, with about 23% observed a single time. Sequenced: PBMCs or a T cell subset sorted from them (not recorded which). The receptor set was obtained from an adult woman who had mild COVID-19 (a few samples of this study predate the infection). Cell type and time point are not known.

In its sample, this clonotype was seen a few times. The chain is built from TRBV29-1 and TRBJ1-1, with D possibly being TRBD1 (5 bases). Trimming took off 1 base at V and 4 bases at J, with 7 bases between the two ends. CDR3 length: 12 amino acids. CDR1 is SQVTM, CDR2 ANQGSEA, per germline. The CDR3 reads CSVEAGGTEAFF. For the CDR3, the DNA is TGCAGCGTTGAAGCGGGGGGCACTGAAGCTTTCTTT.

The V and J genes are TRBV6-5 and TRBJ2-7, with a weak D call TRBD2 (6 bases). This CDR3 is 17 amino acids long. The germline V gene has CDR1 MNHEY and CDR2 SVGAGI. V was pared by 6 bases and J by 0 bases, with 21 bases between. The CDR3 loop is CASSPKAGGLSSYEQYF. The CDR3 nucleotides are TGTGCCAGCAGCCCGAAAGCCGGGGGTTTGAGCTCCTACGAGCAGTACTTC.

The V and J genes are TRBV7-8 and TRBJ2-3; 7 nucleotides line up with TRBD2. The CDR3 has 15 residues. V was pared by 10 bases and J by 5 bases, with 15 bases of the junction left unmatched. Germline CDR1 and CDR2: SGHVS and FQNEAQ. As DNA, the CDR3 is TGTGCCACCTCTGAGCGGCGGGAGAGGAGAGATACGCAGTATTTT. This gives the protein CATSERRERRDTQYF. The variable domain in full, with the rest retrieved from reference TRBV7-8 and TRBJ2-3, is GAGVSQSPRYKVAKRGQDVALRCDPISGHVSLFWYQQALGQGPEFLTYFQNEAQLDKSGLPSDRFFAERPEGSVSTLKIQRTQQEDSAVYLCATSERRERRDTQYFGPGTRLTVL.

The chain links TRBV9 to TRBJ2-3; 10 bases are a match to TRBD1. The CDR3 length is 18 residues. Germline V gives CDR1 SGDLS, CDR2 YYNGEE. V was clipped by 3 bases and J by 4 bases; unmatched bases: 14. The CDR3 sequence: CASSEPRGTGEVPDTQYF. CDR3 DNA sequence: TGTGCCAGCAGCGAGCCCAGGGGGACAGGGGAAGTCCCAGATACGCAGTATTTT.

The chain is built from TRBV24-1 and TRBJ2-1; 7 bases line up with TRBD1. The CDR3 runs to 13 residues. Trimming took 7 bases from V and 6 from J; bases not matched to a gene: 5. CDR1 is KGHDR, CDR2 SFDVKD, per germline. In DNA, the CDR3 is TGTGCCACCAGCCTCCCAGGGGGCAATGAGCAGTTCTTC. It codes for CATSLPGGNEQFF.

This clonotype appeared a few times. The V and J genes are TRBV24-1 and TRBJ2-1; a possible D gene is TRBD2 (6 bases). The V gene lost 4 bases and the J gene lost 8 bases, with 23 bases spanning the gap. CDR3 length equals 17 residues. CDR1 and CDR2 from the germline V gene are KGHDR and SFDVKD. The chain's CDR3 is CATSDGTRPRGIDEQFF. The CDR3 nucleotides are TGTGCCACCAGTGACGGAACACGACCTCGGGGGATAGATGAGCAGTTCTTC.

There are many counts of this clonotype. The chain is built from TRBV4-3 and TRBJ2-1; tentatively, D is TRBD1 (5 bases). Germline CDR1 LGHNA, CDR2 YSLEER. The CDR3 is made up of 15 amino acids. V shed 1 base and J shed 4 bases, with 11 bases lying between them. CDR3 bases: TGCGCCAGCAGCCAAGCGGCAGGGCCATACAATGAGCAGTTCTTC. Translating gives CASSQAAGPYNEQFF.